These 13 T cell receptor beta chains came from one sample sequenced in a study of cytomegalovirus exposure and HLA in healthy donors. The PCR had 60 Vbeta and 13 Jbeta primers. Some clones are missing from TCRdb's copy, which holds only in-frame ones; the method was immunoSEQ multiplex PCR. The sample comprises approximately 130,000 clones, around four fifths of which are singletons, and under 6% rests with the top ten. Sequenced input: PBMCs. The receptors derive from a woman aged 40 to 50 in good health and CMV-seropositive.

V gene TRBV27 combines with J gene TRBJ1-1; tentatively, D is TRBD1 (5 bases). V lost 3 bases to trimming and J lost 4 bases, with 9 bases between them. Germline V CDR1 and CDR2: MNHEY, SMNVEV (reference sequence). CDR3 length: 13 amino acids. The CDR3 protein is CASSLGGVTEAFF. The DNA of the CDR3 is TGTGCCAGCAGTTTGGGAGGGGTCACTGAAGCTTTCTTT.

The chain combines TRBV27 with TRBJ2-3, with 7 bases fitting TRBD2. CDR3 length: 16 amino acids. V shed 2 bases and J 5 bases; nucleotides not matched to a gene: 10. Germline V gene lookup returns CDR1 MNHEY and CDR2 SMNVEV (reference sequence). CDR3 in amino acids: CASSLTSAGEEDTQYF. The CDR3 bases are TGTGCCAGCAGTTTAACGTCGGCGGGAGAGGAAGATACGCAGTATTTT.

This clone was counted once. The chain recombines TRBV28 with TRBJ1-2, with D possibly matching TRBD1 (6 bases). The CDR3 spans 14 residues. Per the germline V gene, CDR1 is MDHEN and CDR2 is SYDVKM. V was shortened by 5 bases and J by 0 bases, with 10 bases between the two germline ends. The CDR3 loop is CASSRGGSNYGYTF. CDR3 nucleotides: TGTGCCAGCAGTCGAGGGGGTTCTAACTATGGCTACACCTTC.

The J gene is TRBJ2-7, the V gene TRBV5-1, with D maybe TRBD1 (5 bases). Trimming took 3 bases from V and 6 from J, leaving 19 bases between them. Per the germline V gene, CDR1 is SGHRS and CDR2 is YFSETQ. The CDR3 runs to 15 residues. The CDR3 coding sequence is TGCGCCAGCAGCTCGGTTGTGGACATACAAGTCGAGCAGTACTTC. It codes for CASSSVVDIQVEQYF.

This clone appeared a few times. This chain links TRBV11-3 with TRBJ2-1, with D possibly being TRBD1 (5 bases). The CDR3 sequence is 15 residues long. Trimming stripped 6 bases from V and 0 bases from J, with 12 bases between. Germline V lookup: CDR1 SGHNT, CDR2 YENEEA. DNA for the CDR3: TGTGCCAGCAGTCCTCGAGACAGCTCCTACAATGAGCAGTTCTTC. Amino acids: CASSPRDSSYNEQFF.

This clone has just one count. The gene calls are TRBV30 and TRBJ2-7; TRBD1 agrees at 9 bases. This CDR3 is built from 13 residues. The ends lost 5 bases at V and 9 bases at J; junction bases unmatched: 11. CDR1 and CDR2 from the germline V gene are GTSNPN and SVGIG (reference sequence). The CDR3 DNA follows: TGTGCCTGGGGGACAGGGAAGGGAGGGGGGCAGTACTTC. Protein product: CAWGTGKGGGQYF.

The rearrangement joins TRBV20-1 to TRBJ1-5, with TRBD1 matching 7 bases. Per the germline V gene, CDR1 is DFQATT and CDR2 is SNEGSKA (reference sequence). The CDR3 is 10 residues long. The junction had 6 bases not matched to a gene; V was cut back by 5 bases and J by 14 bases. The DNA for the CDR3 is TGCAGTGCTGCCGGGACAGTCGAGCATTTT. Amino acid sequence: CSAAGTVEHF.

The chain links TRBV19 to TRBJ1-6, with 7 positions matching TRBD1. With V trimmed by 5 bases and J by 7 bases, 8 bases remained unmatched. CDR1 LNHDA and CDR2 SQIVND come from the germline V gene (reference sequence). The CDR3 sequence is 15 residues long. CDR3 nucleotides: TGTGCCAGTAGTCCGTTGACAGGGAAGAATTCACCCCTCCACTTT. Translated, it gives CASSPLTGKNSPLHF.

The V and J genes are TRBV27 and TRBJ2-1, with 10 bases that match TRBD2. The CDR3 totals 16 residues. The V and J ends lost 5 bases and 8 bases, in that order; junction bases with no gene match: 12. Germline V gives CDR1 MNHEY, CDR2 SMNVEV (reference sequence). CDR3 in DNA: TGTGCCAGCAGTGTAAAGGCTAGCGGGAGAGTTCATGAGCAGTTCTTC. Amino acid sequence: CASSVKASGRVHEQFF.

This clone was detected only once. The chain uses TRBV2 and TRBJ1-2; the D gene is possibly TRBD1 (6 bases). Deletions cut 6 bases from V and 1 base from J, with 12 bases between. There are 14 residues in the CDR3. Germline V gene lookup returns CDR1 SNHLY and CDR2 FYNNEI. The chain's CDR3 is CASRSGADNYGYTF. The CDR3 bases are TGTGCCAGCAGATCAGGGGCTGATAACTATGGCTACACCTTC. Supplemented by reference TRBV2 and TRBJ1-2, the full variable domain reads EPEVTQTPSHQVTQMGQEVILRCVPISNHLYFYWYRQILGQKVEFLVSFYNNEISEKSEIFDDQFSVERPDGSNFTLKIRSTKLEDSAMYFCASRSGADNYGYTFGSGTRLTVV.

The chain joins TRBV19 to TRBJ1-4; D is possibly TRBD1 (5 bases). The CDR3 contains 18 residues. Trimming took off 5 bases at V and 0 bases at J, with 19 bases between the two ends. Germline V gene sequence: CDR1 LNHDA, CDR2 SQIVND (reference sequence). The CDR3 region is CASSRDSHPFTTNEKLFF. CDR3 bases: TGTGCCAGTAGTCGGGACTCCCACCCTTTTACAACTAATGAAAAACTGTTTTTT.

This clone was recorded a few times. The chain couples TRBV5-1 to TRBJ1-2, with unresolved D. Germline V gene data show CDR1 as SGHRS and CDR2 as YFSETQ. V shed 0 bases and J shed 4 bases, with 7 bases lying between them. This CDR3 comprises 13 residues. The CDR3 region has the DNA TGCGCCAGCAGCTTGGAGCCTTTCTATGGCTACACCTTC. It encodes CASSLEPFYGYTF.

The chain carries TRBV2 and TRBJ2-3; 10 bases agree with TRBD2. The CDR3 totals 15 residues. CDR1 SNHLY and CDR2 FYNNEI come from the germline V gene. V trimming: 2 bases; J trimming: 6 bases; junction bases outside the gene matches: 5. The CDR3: CASSEKLAGPDTQYF. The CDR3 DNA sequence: TGTGCCAGCAGTGAAAAACTAGCGGGGCCCGATACGCAGTATTTT.